The sequence of this T cell receptor beta chain was determined in a study of human T cells and chemical hapten exposure. TCRdb fed the RACE reads into MiXCR, producing one record per CDR3 protein. The sample holds approximately 400,000 distinct CDR3 sequences, 5.1% seen once. Trimming removed 8 bases at V and 7 bases at J, with 11 bases between. The CDR3 is 11 residues long. CDR1 and CDR2 (germline): MNHEY, SVGEGT. Described time point: pre-sensitization, week 0. The treatment was: therapeutic diphenylcyclopropenone sensitization with weekly scalp DPC. Unfractionated whole blood was the source of the extracted total RNA. This clonotype was observed a few times.

The sample was whole blood, taken in connection with sensitization to the hapten diphenylcyclopropenone (DPC). This TCR was sampled from a woman aged 45-65 years with alopecia areata. Some clones in this sample may be carry-over from other donors' samples. The chain couples TRBV6-2 or TRBV6-3 to TRBJ1-2, with D hard to call. The CDR3 coding sequence is TGTGCCAGCTGGCGCGGAACTGGCTACACCTTC. Translation: CASWRGTGYTF.